Described below is a single TCR beta chain sequence and its context. Antigen unknown. This record belongs to a study of cytomegalovirus exposure and HLA in healthy donors. Study-wide results and caveats: Across HLA loci, a later analysis found differing TCR association rates, with DRB1 most and HLA-C fewest.

60 Vbeta and 13 Jbeta primers were used in PCR. Original processing notes: The count from a later analysis was roughly 80 million unique TCR beta chains, 9 million to 12 million of them shared. Libraries were prepared by immunoSEQ multiplex PCR; TCRdb keeps only in-frame clonotypes and omits some of them. The D gene and trimming were derived from the DNA, and the V and J assignments and clone size from that table. The table records a few hundred thousand clones, 80% to 95% of them present only once. These donors, healthy bone marrow donors, were studied. The TCR comes from a girl aged 2 to 10 in good health and CMV-seronegative. Source material: PBMCs.

The CDR3 region is CASSYATDYPLGEQYF. The DNA for the CDR3 is TGTGCCAGCAGTTACGCGACTGACTACCCCCTTGGCGAGCAGTACTTC. The chain uses TRBV6-5 and TRBJ2-7, with D possibly matching TRBD2 (5 bases). V lost 2 bases to trimming and J lost 6 bases, with 20 bases between them. CDR3 length equals 16 residues. Germline CDR1 reads MNHEY; CDR2 reads SVGAGI.